Listed below are T cell receptor beta chains from one sample, sequenced in a study of vaccination and CD4 T cells after COVID-19. In TCRdb, the PCR reads were re-called with MiXCR into one record per CDR3 protein. The repertoire holds 31,000 or so distinct CDR3 sequences, with about 47% as singletons. Specimen: CD4+ T cells from blood, collected about 7 months after SARS-CoV-2 vaccination. All receptors come from a human donor who had recovered from COVID-19. CDR3s include the opening cysteine and the closing phenylalanine or tryptophan. D genes are given only for firm matches. Expanded clones get a size class; other rows say once, few or many, or leave the size out.

j_call d_call clone_size v_call cdr3_nt cdr3_aa
TRBJ2-3 - once TRBV2 TGTGCCAGCAGTGAGTCTTTAGGAGGAAAGCAGTATTTT CASSESLGGKQYF
TRBJ1-1 - - TRBV20-1 TGCAGTGCTCGGGCCCAGGGGAACACTGAAGCTTTCTTT CSARAQGNTEAFF
TRBJ2-7 - - TRBV5-1 TGCGCCAGCAGCTTGGCCGGGGCGAACTACGAGCAGTACTTC CASSLAGANYEQYF
TRBJ2-1 - - TRBV20-1 TGCAGTGCTAGAGATCTCAAGGGGCACCTTGAGCAGTTCTTC CSARDLKGHLEQFF
TRBJ2-3 TRBD2 - TRBV20-1 TGCAGTGCTAGGACTAGCGGGAGCTCAGATACGCAGTATTTT CSARTSGSSDTQYF
TRBJ2-7 TRBD1 few TRBV20-1 TGCAGTGCTAGGAGGACAGGGCGATGGGGCTACGAGCAGTACTTC CSARRTGRWGYEQYF
TRBJ2-3 TRBD2 - TRBV20-1 TGCAGTGCTAGGAATTGGCAGGTCGGGAGGAGAGATACGCAGTATTTT CSARNWQVGRRDTQYF
TRBJ2-7 - - TRBV15 TGTGCCACCAGCAGACCAGGTAGCGGCGCCGAGCAGTACTTC CATSRPGSGAEQYF
TRBJ1-2 - - TRBV6-1 TGTGCCAGCAGAGTTGACGGAACTGGTGGCTACACCTTC CASRVDGTGGYTF
TRBJ2-3 TRBD1 - TRBV7-2 TGTGCCAGCAGCCACAACAGGGGTCCCCACACAGATACGCAGTATTTT CASSHNRGPHTDTQYF
TRBJ2-1 - - TRBV6-1 TGTGCCAGCAGTGATAGGGGTATGAGCTCCTACAATGAGCAGTTCTTC CASSDRGMSSYNEQFF
TRBJ1-5 TRBD1 - TRBV6-1 TGTGCCAGCAGCCTCGACAGGGAGCACCAGCCCCAGCATTTT CASSLDREHQPQHF
TRBJ1-3 TRBD1 - TRBV7-9 TGTGCCAGCAGCTCCCGGACAGGGGTAGATTCCACCATATATTTT CASSSRTGVDSTIYF
TRBJ1-1 TRBD1 few TRBV6-1 TGTGCCAGCCACAGGGGTGGGTCTGAAGCTTTCTTT CASHRGGSEAFF
TRBJ1-2 TRBD1 few TRBV7-2 TGTGCCAGCAGCTCCCACGGGACAGGGTTTATGAGACGGTTTCGCTACACCTTC CASSSHGTGFMRRFRYTF
TRBJ2-3 TRBD1 - TRBV6-1 TGTGCCAGCAGGGAAAGAGACAGGGGGGGGAACACAGATACGCAGTATTTT CASRERDRGGNTDTQYF
TRBJ1-4 - - TRBV7-9 TGTGCCAGCAGCTTAGCGCTGATAGATGCTAATGAAAAACTGTTTTTT CASSLALIDANEKLFF
TRBJ2-5 - few TRBV7-3 TGTGCCAGCAGCTACCAACCTCGGGCCGCAGGAGAGACCCAGTACTTC CASSYQPRAAGETQYF
TRBJ1-1 - few TRBV7-3 TGTGCCAGCAGCTTATACGTGAACACTGAAGCTTTCTTT CASSLYVNTEAFF
TRBJ2-2 TRBD2 - TRBV6-4 TGTGCCAGCTCACTAGCGGGAGACACCGGGGAGCTGTTTTTT CASSLAGDTGELFF
TRBJ1-1 - few TRBV28 TGTGCCAGCAGTATACAGATCAACACTGAAGCTTTCTTT CASSIQINTEAFF
TRBJ1-6 - few TRBV27 TGTGCCAGCAGTTCCCTTCAACGGGGGCCCCTCCACTTT CASSSLQRGPLHF
TRBJ1-5 - - TRBV7-2 TGTGCCAGCAGCTTAGGTCAGGGGATGGGGTCGGTTTGGCCTAGCAATCAGCCCCAGCATTTT CASSLGQGMGSVWPSNQPQHF
TRBJ2-6 - - TRBV4-1 TGCGCCAGCAGCCATCGTGGGGGAATATCTGGGGCCAACGTCCTGACTTTC CASSHRGGISGANVLTF
TRBJ1-5 - - TRBV24-1 TGTGCCACCAGTGACAGGTTTAATCAGCCCCAGCATTTT CATSDRFNQPQHF
TRBJ1-2 - - TRBV20-1 TGCAGTGCTAGGGGCGCCCGAGGCTGGGGCTACACCTTC CSARGARGWGYTF
TRBJ2-1 TRBD2 few TRBV7-9 TGTGCCAGCAGCTTAGCCCTAGGACTAGCGGGGGACTACAATGAGCAGTTCTTC CASSLALGLAGDYNEQFF
TRBJ2-1 TRBD1 - TRBV10-3 TGTGCCATCAGTGAACCGACCAGGGGGCAGTGGGATGAGCAGTTCTTC CAISEPTRGQWDEQFF
TRBJ2-3 TRBD2 - TRBV20-1 TGCAGTGCTAGATCTGGGACTAGCGGGATCACAGATACGCAGTATTTT CSARSGTSGITDTQYF
TRBJ2-7 - - TRBV6-1 TGTGCCAGCAGGGAACCGGCCAGGGCCGAGCAGTACTTC CASREPARAEQYF
TRBJ1-1 - - TRBV7-6 TGTGCCAGCAGAAATGGGAACACTGAAGCTTTCTTT CASRNGNTEAFF
TRBJ2-7 TRBD2 - TRBV27 TGTGCCAGCAGTCGTCGACTAGCGGGTCGTCTGGTTGAGCAGTACTTC CASSRRLAGRLVEQYF
TRBJ2-3 - - TRBV20-1 TGCAGTGCTGTTCGGCCTACTGGTACTGGCACAGATACGCAGTATTTT CSAVRPTGTGTDTQYF
TRBJ2-1 TRBD2 - TRBV7-2 TGTGCCAGCAGCTTAAATAGCGGGCTCTACAATGAGCAGTTCTTC CASSLNSGLYNEQFF
TRBJ2-5 - few TRBV7-9 TGTGCCAGCAGCCCCGGGACTTCCAAAGGTATTGAGTACTTC CASSPGTSKGIEYF
TRBJ2-2 - - TRBV6-2/TRBV6-3 TGTGCCAGCAGTTACACGGACACCGGGGAGCTGTTTTTT CASSYTDTGELFF
TRBJ2-1 TRBD2 - TRBV5-8 TGTGCCAGCAGCTTCAGGACTAGCGAGTACAATGAGCAGTTCTTC CASSFRTSEYNEQFF
TRBJ2-1 - once TRBV27 TGTGCCAGCAGTCCATCCTGGACTCCGAATGAGCAGTTCTTC CASSPSWTPNEQFF
TRBJ2-7 TRBD1 - TRBV6-1 TGTGCCAGCAGTACGTGGGACAGGGGGAGCTACGAGCAGTACTTC CASSTWDRGSYEQYF
TRBJ1-5 TRBD1 - TRBV19 TGTGCCACCTCCGGGACAGGGTTTCAGCCCCAGCATTTT CATSGTGFQPQHF
TRBJ2-4 - - TRBV21-1 TGTGCCAGCAGCAAAGAGGGAGGGGGCTGCTTCCGGCCTAAGCTCAAAAACATTCAGTACTTC CASSKEGGGCFRPKLKNIQYF
TRBJ2-7 TRBD2 - TRBV27 TGTGCCAGCAGGACTCTAATTCGGACTAGGGTTTCCGAGCAGTACTTC CASRTLIRTRVSEQYF
TRBJ1-5 - once TRBV2 TGTGCCAGCAGTGTACGGGGGCTATACCAGCCCCAGCATTTT CASSVRGLYQPQHF
TRBJ2-3 - - TRBV28 TGTGCCAGCACTGATACTACTAGCACAGATACGCAGTATTTT CASTDTTSTDTQYF
TRBJ2-1 - - TRBV20-1 TGCAGTGCTCCTGGGGAATGGAGCTCCTACAATGAGCAGTTCTTC CSAPGEWSSYNEQFF
TRBJ2-7 TRBD1 few TRBV19 TGTGCCAGTGGAGGGACAGGGGGCTCGACCGAGCAGTACTTC CASGGTGGSTEQYF
TRBJ2-1 - - TRBV20-1 TGCAGTGCTAGAGAAATGGCGGGATGGAATGAGCAGTTCTTC CSAREMAGWNEQFF
TRBJ2-7 - - TRBV7-2 TGTGCCAGCAGCTCTGGGCCCGGGGGCGAGCAGTACTTC CASSSGPGGEQYF
TRBJ2-3 TRBD2 few TRBV27 TGTGCCAGCAGCTCCCGACCTCCGACTAGCGTCCCCCCAGATACGCAGTATTTT CASSSRPPTSVPPDTQYF
TRBJ1-2 - - TRBV28 TGTGCCAGCAGTCCATCTAACTATGGCTACACCTTC CASSPSNYGYTF
TRBJ2-7 - - TRBV27 TGTGCCAGCAGTTTATCCCTTGCGGAGCTCTCCTACGAGCAGTACTTC CASSLSLAELSYEQYF
TRBJ2-5 TRBD2 few TRBV12-5 TGTGCTAGTGGTAGAGGGGAGGGGGAGACCCAGTACTTC CASGRGEGETQYF
TRBJ2-2 TRBD2 - TRBV6-2/TRBV6-3 TGTGCCAGCAGTTTGGGGACTAGGGAGGTCGGGGAGCTGTTTTTT CASSLGTREVGELFF
TRBJ2-3 - - TRBV7-2 TGTGCCAGCAGCTTAAGGAGGCTCCTCGGTTATACGCAGTATTTT CASSLRRLLGYTQYF
TRBJ2-5 - few TRBV7-2 TGTGCCAGCAGCTTCAACGGGGTGGCGGGAGAGACCCAGTACTTC CASSFNGVAGETQYF